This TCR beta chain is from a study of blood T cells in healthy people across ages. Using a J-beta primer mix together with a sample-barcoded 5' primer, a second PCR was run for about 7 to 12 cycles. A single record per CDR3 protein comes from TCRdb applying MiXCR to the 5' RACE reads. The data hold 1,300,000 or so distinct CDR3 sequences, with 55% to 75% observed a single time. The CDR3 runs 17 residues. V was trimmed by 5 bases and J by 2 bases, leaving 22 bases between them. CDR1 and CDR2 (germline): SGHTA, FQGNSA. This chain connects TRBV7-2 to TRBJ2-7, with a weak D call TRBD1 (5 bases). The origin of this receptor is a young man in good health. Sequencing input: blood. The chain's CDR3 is CASSPSAGSLNPYEQYF. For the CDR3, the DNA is TGTGCCAGCAGCCCCTCAGCAGGGTCTCTCAACCCCTACGAGCAGTACTTC.